What follows describes a single T cell receptor (beta chain). Patients in Seattle were enrolled during active infection, then followed longitudinally. This sample is part of a study of blood T cell repertoires in COVID-19. About the research overall: Acute and convalescent COVID-19 specimens originated in the United States, Italy and Spain.

With V trimmed by 7 bases and J by 3 bases, 10 bases remained unmatched. Germline-derived CDR1 and CDR2 are LNHDA and SQIVND (reference sequence). The CDR3 length is 16 residues. Per the authors' pipeline: Scientists estimated how many nucleated cells there were by amplifying reference gene primers. Generated by immunoSEQ multiplex PCR, the TCRdb table keeps only in-frame clones and is missing some. The V and J calls and the clone size are those of that table, but D and trimming were determined from the DNA. Here the sample spans about 180,000 clones, roughly 88% being singletons. This chain uses TRBV19 with TRBJ1-5, with 9 bases that match TRBD1. This sequence was found in a woman aged 40 to 55 with COVID-19, enrolled during active disease. The specimen sequenced was peripheral blood. The CDR3 loop reads CASIPPGQGLNQPQHF. The CDR3 DNA sequence: TGTGCCAGTATCCCTCCAGGACAGGGGCTCAATCAGCCCCAGCATTTT.